These 27 T cell receptor beta chains share one sample of origin, sequenced in a study of T-cell memory formation after mild COVID-19 (dated by TCRdb to the early 2020s). The library was generated by 5' RACE. Sequencing took place on an Illumina NovaSeq 6000. TCRdb handled the public reads itself, with Q25 trimming in fastp and clone calling in MiXCR, and kept productive beta chains. Duplicate CDR3 protein sequences are folded into a single record with the most common DNA and genes. The sample data list more than 300,000 distinct CDR3 sequences, and roughly an eighth of these were observed just once. The ten most abundant clones make up 21% of the sample. The sequencing input was PBMCs or a T cell subset sorted from them (not recorded which). The receptors derive from a man aged 18 to 29 who had mild COVID-19 (a few samples of this study predate the infection). The sample titles of this study are shuffled in the database, so cell type and time point are left out; the donor was told from shared clones.

Many counts were recorded for this clonotype. The V and J genes are TRBV7-9 and TRBJ1-1; D ambiguous. The CDR3 is 17 residues long. Germline CDR1 SEHNR, CDR2 FQNEAQ (reference sequence). V was cut by 0 bases and J by 0 bases, with 14 bases left in between. As DNA, the CDR3 is TGTGCCAGCAGCTTAGCCCCCCCAGCCTTTATGAACACTGAAGCTTTCTTT. Its translation: CASSLAPPAFMNTEAFF.

This clonotype was observed a few times. The V call is TRBV27, the J call TRBJ2-5; D call uncertain. V was clipped by 3 bases and J by 5 bases, with 10 bases between them. Per germline, CDR1 MNHEY and CDR2 SMNVEV (reference sequence). The CDR3 loop spans 13 amino acids. CDR3 sequence reads: CASSFKERETQYF. CDR3 sequence (DNA): TGTGCCAGCAGTTTTAAAGAAAGGGAGACCCAGTACTTC.

The chain carries TRBV7-9 and TRBJ2-1; D is unresolved. CDR1 SEHNR and CDR2 FQNEAQ come from the germline V gene (reference sequence). The CDR3 contains 12 residues. Trimming left V 5 bases short and J 9 bases short, with 11 bases between. As DNA, the CDR3 is TGTGCCAGCAGCAGAGACTGGGGTGAGCAGTTCTTC. Amino acids: CASSRDWGEQFF.

This clonotype occurred a few times. The gene calls are TRBV4-1 and TRBJ1-2; a weak D match, TRBD1 (6 bases). Germline loops: CDR1 MGHRA, CDR2 YSYEKL. The CDR3 runs to 16 residues. Trimming took off 6 bases at V and 4 bases at J, with 21 bases between the two ends. The CDR3 reads CASSRTENRVSYGYTF. CDR3 in DNA: TGCGCCAGCAGTCGTACGGAAAACAGGGTATCCTATGGCTACACCTTC.

This clonotype was observed a few times. The chain combines TRBV6-2 or TRBV6-3 with TRBJ1-1; 8 bases line up with TRBD1. With 2 bases clipped from V and 1 base from J, the junction kept 3 bases outside the gene matches. The CDR3 covers 15 residues. In germline, CDR1 is MNHEY, CDR2 SVGEGT. In DNA, the CDR3 is TGTGCCAGCAGTTACACACAGGGGGGGAACACTGAAGCTTTCTTT. It codes for CASSYTQGGNTEAFF.

The V and J genes are TRBV7-9 and TRBJ2-7; 7 nucleotides align to TRBD1. Per germline, CDR1 SEHNR and CDR2 FQNEAQ (reference sequence). The CDR3 is 15 amino acids. V lost 5 bases to trimming and J lost 2 bases; unmatched junction nucleotides: 9. Here the CDR3 DNA reads TGTGCCAGCAGCGAGATTCCGGGACAGCCCTACGAGCAGTACTTC. Translated, it gives CASSEIPGQPYEQYF.

This clonotype has a handful of counts. This sequence joins TRBV27 and TRBJ1-2, with 10 bases fitting TRBD1. J gave up 6 bases and V 6 bases, and 7 bases lay outside the gene matches. The CDR3 spans 14 residues. Germline CDR1 and CDR2: MNHEY and SMNVEV (reference sequence). Written as DNA, the CDR3 is TGTGCCAGCAGACCCTCCGGGACAGGGGATGGCTACACCTTC. Residues: CASRPSGTGDGYTF.

This clonotype was observed a few times. This chain links TRBV2 with TRBJ2-5; D gene unclear. This CDR3 has 11 amino acids. Between the trimmed V and J ends, which lost 10 bases and 2 bases, there was a span of 8 bases. CDR1 is SNHLY and CDR2 is FYNNEI in the germline V gene. DNA for the CDR3: TGTGCCACCGGGTTGCAAGAGACCCAGTACTTC. Translating it yields CATGLQETQYF.

The V gene is TRBV7-9, the J gene TRBJ2-3; the match to TRBD2 covers 7 bases. Germline V gene lookup returns CDR1 SEHNR and CDR2 FQNEAQ (reference sequence). The CDR3 runs 14 residues. J lost 6 bases, V lost 4 bases, and 7 bases had no gene match. CDR3 bases: TGTGCCAGCAGCTCCACTAGCGACTGGGATACGCAGTATTTT. It yields the protein CASSSTSDWDTQYF.

There are a few counts of this clonotype. V is TRBV29-1 and J is TRBJ2-7; D might be TRBD2 (5 bases). Germline V gene lookup returns CDR1 SQVTM and CDR2 ANQGSEA. Trimming pared 5 bases from V and 6 bases from J, leaving 11 bases between. The CDR3 has 11 residues. CDR3 sequence (DNA): TGCAGCGTTCGACGGGATCGCGAGCAGTACTTC. Its translation: CSVRRDREQYF.

The rearrangement links TRBV7-8 to TRBJ2-4; the D gene could be TRBD1 or TRBD2 (5 bases each). The CDR3 has 15 amino acids. V was cut by 5 bases and J by 8 bases, with 19 bases left in between. Germline assignment: CDR1 SGHVS and CDR2 FQNEAQ. CDR3 region: CASSLGRDPWDIQYF. The CDR3 DNA is TGTGCCAGCAGCCTCGGCCGGGACCCATGGGACATTCAGTACTTC.

The chain carries TRBV5-4 and TRBJ1-6; perhaps TRBD1 as D (6 bases). The CDR3 totals 14 residues. Trimming pared 7 bases from V and 6 bases from J, leaving 14 bases between. CDR1 and CDR2 (germline): SGHNT, YYREEE (reference sequence). CDR3 in DNA: TGTGCCAGCGGCGACGGGGGGCGTAATTCACCCCTCCACTTT. It encodes CASGDGGRNSPLHF.

This clonotype was seen only a few times. The V call is TRBV6-5, the J call TRBJ2-3; D remains unclear. V lost 6 bases, J lost 3 bases, and 10 bases lay in between. The CDR3 loop spans 13 amino acids. Germline-derived CDR1 and CDR2 are MNHEY and SVGAGI. The CDR3 nucleotides are TGTGCCAGCAGAACCCCTTTGACAGATACGCAGTATTTT. Translating gives CASRTPLTDTQYF.

V usage is TRBV20-1 and J usage is TRBJ2-7; 8 positions agree with TRBD2. CDR1 is DFQATT and CDR2 is SNEGSKA in the germline V gene (reference sequence). V lost 3 bases, J lost 3 bases, and 4 bases stayed unmatched. The CDR3 consists of 13 residues. In DNA, the CDR3 is TGCAGTGCTAGCATTAGCGGGGTCTACGAGCAGTACGTC. Its translation: CSASISGVYEQYV.

This clonotype was recorded a few times. V gene TRBV4-1 combines with J gene TRBJ2-1, with 8 positions matching TRBD2. CDR1 MGHRA and CDR2 YSYEKL come from the germline V gene. This CDR3 has 17 residues. V lost 0 bases and J lost 5; bases outside the gene matches: 9. The CDR3, as DNA: TGCGCCAGCAGCCAAGAAGGAACGGGGGGGCATAACAATGAGCAGTTCTTC. It specifies CASSQEGTGGHNNEQFF.

This clonotype was seen a handful of times. This chain joins TRBV7-7 and TRBJ2-3; TRBD1 matches 9 bases. Looked up from germline, CDR1 is SSHAT and CDR2 is FNYEAQ (reference sequence). The CDR3 totals 15 residues. CDR3 nucleotides: TGTGCTAGAAGACTTCGGGACAGGGCAACAGATACGCAGTATTTT. Translating gives CARRLRDRATDTQYF.

This clonotype has a single count. CDR3 region: CASSFPSVQAFF. In DNA form, the CDR3 reads TGTGCCAGCAGTTTCCCATCGGTCCAAGCTTTCTTT. The rearrangement joins TRBV28 to TRBJ1-1, with D hard to call. Germline V gene lookup returns CDR1 MDHEN and CDR2 SYDVKM. CDR3 size: 12 residues. Trimming shortened V by 3 bases and J by 9 bases, and 11 bases separated the two germline ends.

The rearrangement uses TRBV7-2 and TRBJ2-5, with D uncertain. V was shortened by 5 bases and J by 6 bases, with 13 bases between the two germline ends. The germline V gene encodes CDR1 SGHTA and CDR2 FQGNSA. The CDR3 sequence is 13 residues long. Written as DNA, the CDR3 is TGTGCCAGCAGCCCCCCCTTCAGGAAGACCCAGTACTTC. Its translation: CASSPPFRKTQYF.

The rearrangement links TRBV7-9 to TRBJ1-1; 7 bases map to TRBD1. This CDR3 has 14 residues. CDR1 and CDR2 from the germline V gene are SEHNR and FQNEAQ (reference sequence). With V trimmed by 5 bases and J by 4 bases, 7 bases remained unmatched. In DNA form, the CDR3 reads TGTGCCAGCAGCATAACAGGGGAAGGCACTGAAGCTTTCTTT. Translation: CASSITGEGTEAFF.

Ten or more counts support this clonotype. The chain combines TRBV5-1 with TRBJ2-1, with D tentatively TRBD2 (7 bases). Trimming left V 4 bases short and J 4 bases short, with 15 bases between. This CDR3 contains 15 residues. Germline V gene data show CDR1 as SGHRS and CDR2 as YFSETQ. The CDR3 loop reads CASSLGAGEYNEQFF. The CDR3 DNA follows: TGCGCCAGCAGCCTGGGGGCGGGGGAGTACAATGAGCAGTTCTTC.

The chain joins TRBV12-3 or TRBV12-4 to TRBJ2-3; 7 nucleotides align to TRBD2. V shed 5 bases, J shed 0 bases, and the junction held 11 bases outside the gene matches. The CDR3 is made up of 17 amino acids. The CDR3 protein is CASSPPKAGLSTDTQYF. The DNA of the CDR3 is TGTGCCAGCAGTCCGCCCAAAGCGGGGCTTAGCACAGATACGCAGTATTTT.

This clonotype was observed a handful of times. The V gene is TRBV5-1, the J gene TRBJ2-5; 7 nucleotides line up with TRBD1. This CDR3 is 12 amino acids long. Trimming at V came to 3 bases and at J to 13 bases, leaving 9 bases not matched to a gene. From germline, CDR1 is SGHRS and CDR2 YFSETQ. For the CDR3, the DNA is TGCGCCAGCAGCTACGACCTGACAGGGATGTACTTC. It yields the protein CASSYDLTGMYF.

This clonotype was seen only a few times. The chain carries TRBV6-5 and TRBJ1-4, with D possibly being TRBD1 (6 bases). The CDR3 has 13 amino acids. Trimming removed 2 bases from V and 8 bases from J, with 9 bases in between. Per germline, CDR1 MNHEY and CDR2 SVGAGI. As DNA, the CDR3 is TGTGCCAGCAGTTACCCCGGGACAGAAAAACTGTTTTTT. This codes for CASSYPGTEKLFF.

V usage is TRBV5-1 and J usage is TRBJ2-2; D is perhaps TRBD2 (6 bases). V was shortened by 7 bases and J by 7 bases, with 23 bases between the two germline ends. Germline CDR1 and CDR2: SGHRS and YFSETQ. CDR3 length equals 16 residues. Here the CDR3 DNA reads TGCGCCAGCTCCTCTCCGGAGGGAAGTATGGACGGGGAGCTGTTTTTT. It encodes CASSSPEGSMDGELFF.

The chain carries TRBV12-5 and TRBJ2-7; D ambiguous. CDR3 length equals 15 residues. Trimming took off 4 bases at V and 1 base at J, with 14 bases between the two ends. Looked up from germline, CDR1 is LGHNT and CDR2 is FRNRAP. The CDR3: CASGSDWPTSYEQYF. In DNA form, the CDR3 reads TGTGCTAGTGGTTCAGATTGGCCAACGTCCTACGAGCAGTACTTC. The variable domain in full, completed from reference TRBV12-5 and TRBJ2-7, reads DARVTQTPRHKVTEMGQEVTMRCQPILGHNTVFWYRQTMMQGLELLAYFRNRAPLDDSGMPKDRFSAEMPDATLATLKIQPSEPRDSAVYFCASGSDWPTSYEQYFGPGTRLTVT.

The chain joins TRBV4-3 to TRBJ2-5, with D maybe TRBD1 (6 bases). CDR1 is LGHNA and CDR2 is YSLEER in the germline V gene. Deletions cut 0 bases from V and 1 base from J, with 9 bases between. There are 15 residues in the CDR3. In DNA form, the CDR3 reads TGCGCCAGCAGCCAAGATCCCAGGGGCCAAGAGACCCAGTACTTC. Amino acid sequence: CASSQDPRGQETQYF.

CDR3 residues: CASSYGLYNSPLHF. CDR3 sequence (DNA): TGTGCCAGCAGTTACGGTCTCTATAATTCACCCCTCCACTTT. The chain carries TRBV6-6 and TRBJ1-6; D is ambiguous. Germline V lookup: CDR1 MNHNY, CDR2 SVGAGI (reference sequence). The CDR3 sequence is 14 residues long. V was pared by 2 bases and J by 3 bases, with 5 bases between.